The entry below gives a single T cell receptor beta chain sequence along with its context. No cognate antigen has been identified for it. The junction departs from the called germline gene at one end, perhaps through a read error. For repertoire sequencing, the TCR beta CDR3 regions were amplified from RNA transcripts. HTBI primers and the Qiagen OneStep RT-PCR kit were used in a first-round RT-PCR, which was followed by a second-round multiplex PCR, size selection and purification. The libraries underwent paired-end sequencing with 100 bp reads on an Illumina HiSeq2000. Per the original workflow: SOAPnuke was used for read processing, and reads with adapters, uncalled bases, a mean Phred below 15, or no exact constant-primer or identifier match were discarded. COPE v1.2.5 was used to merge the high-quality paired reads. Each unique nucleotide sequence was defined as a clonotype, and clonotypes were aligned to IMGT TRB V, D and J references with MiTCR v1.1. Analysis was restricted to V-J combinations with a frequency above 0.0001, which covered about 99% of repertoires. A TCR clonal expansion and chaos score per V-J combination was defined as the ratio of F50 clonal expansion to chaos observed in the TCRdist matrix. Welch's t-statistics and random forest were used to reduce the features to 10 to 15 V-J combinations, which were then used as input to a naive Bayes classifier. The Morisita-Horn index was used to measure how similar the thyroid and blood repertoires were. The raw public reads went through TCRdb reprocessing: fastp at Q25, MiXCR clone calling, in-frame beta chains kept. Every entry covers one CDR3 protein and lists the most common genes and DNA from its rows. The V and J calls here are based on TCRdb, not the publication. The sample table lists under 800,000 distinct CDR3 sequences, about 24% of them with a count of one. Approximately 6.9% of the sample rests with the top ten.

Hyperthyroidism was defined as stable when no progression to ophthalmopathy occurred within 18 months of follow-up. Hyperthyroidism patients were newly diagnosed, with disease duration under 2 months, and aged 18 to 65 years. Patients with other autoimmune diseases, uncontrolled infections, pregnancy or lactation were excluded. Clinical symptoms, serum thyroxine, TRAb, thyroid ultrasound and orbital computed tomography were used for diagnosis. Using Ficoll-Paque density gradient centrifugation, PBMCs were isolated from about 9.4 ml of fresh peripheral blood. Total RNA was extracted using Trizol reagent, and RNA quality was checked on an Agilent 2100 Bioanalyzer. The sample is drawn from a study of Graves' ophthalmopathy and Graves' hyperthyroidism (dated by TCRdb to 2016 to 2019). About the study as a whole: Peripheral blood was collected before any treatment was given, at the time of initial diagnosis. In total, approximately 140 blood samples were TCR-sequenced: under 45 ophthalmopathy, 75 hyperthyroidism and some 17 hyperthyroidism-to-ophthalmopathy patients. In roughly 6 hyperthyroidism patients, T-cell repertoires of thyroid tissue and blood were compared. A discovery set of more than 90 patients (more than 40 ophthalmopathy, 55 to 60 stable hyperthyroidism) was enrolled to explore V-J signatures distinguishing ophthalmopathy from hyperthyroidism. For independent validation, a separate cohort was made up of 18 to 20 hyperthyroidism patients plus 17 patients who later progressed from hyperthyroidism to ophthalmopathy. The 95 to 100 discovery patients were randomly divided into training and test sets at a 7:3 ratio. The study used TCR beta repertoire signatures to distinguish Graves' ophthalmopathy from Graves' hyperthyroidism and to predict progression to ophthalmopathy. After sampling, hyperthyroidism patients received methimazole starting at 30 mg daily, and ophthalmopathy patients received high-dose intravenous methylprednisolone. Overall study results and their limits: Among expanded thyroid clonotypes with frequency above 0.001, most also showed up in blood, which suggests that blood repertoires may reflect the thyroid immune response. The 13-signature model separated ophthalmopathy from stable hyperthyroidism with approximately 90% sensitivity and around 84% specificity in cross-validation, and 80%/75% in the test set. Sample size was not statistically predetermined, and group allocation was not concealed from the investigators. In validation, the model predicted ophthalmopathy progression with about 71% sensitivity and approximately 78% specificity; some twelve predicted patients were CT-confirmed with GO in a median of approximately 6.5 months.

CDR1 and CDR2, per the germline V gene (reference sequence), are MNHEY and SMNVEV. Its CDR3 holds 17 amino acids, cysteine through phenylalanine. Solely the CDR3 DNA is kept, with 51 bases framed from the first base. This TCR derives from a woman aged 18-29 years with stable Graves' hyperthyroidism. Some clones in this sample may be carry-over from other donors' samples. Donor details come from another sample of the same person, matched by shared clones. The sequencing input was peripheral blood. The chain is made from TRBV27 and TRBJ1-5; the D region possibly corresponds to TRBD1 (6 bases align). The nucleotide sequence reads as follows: TGTGCCAGCAGTTCGGACAGTTGGGTAGATAGCTATCAGCCCCAGCATTTT. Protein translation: CASSSDSWVDSYQPQHF.